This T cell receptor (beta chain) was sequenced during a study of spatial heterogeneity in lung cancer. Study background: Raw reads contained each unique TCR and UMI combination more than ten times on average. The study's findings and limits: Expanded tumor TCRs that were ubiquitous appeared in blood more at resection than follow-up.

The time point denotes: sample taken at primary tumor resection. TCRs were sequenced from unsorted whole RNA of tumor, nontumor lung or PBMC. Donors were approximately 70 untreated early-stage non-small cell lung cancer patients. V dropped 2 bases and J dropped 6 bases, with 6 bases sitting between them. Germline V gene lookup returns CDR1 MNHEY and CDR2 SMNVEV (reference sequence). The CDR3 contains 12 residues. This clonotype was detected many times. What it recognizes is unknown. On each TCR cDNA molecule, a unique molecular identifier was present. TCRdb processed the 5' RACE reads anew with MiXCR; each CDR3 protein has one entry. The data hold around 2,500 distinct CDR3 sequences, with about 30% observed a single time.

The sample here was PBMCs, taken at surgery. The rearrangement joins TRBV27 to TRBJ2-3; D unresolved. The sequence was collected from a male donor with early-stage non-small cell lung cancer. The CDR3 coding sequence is TGTGCCAGCAGTTTAAGTGGGGATACGCAGTATTTT. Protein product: CASSLSGDTQYF.